This T cell receptor beta chain comes out of a study of blood T cell repertoires in COVID-19. Study-level background: Material from acute and convalescent COVID-19 was sourced from the United States, Italy and Spain. T cells, B-cell-depleted T cells, or PBMCs supplied cDNA or gDNA.

Participants spanned ages 18 to 89 years and resided in around 25 US areas. Source study methods: By means of reference gene primer amplification, nucleated cell counts were estimated. The repertoire was sequenced with immunoSEQ multiplex PCR; TCRdb's copy has only in-frame clones and lacks some. Clone size and V and J calls were adopted from that table, with D and trimming inferred from the DNA. This table has about 320,000 clones, over 90% appearing once. The CDR3 contains 13 residues. The germline CDR1 and CDR2 sequences are MNHNS and SASEGT. The ends were cut back, 1 base at V and 9 bases at J, with 7 bases in the middle.

The source of this sequence is a woman in her thirties who had been exposed to COVID-19. V gene TRBV6-1 combines with J gene TRBJ1-6; D remains unclear. The sample consisted of PBMCs or T cells enriched from blood (not recorded which). CDR3 residues: CASSEELVSPLHF. DNA of the CDR3: TGTGCCAGCAGTGAAGAACTCGTTTCACCCCTCCACTTT.